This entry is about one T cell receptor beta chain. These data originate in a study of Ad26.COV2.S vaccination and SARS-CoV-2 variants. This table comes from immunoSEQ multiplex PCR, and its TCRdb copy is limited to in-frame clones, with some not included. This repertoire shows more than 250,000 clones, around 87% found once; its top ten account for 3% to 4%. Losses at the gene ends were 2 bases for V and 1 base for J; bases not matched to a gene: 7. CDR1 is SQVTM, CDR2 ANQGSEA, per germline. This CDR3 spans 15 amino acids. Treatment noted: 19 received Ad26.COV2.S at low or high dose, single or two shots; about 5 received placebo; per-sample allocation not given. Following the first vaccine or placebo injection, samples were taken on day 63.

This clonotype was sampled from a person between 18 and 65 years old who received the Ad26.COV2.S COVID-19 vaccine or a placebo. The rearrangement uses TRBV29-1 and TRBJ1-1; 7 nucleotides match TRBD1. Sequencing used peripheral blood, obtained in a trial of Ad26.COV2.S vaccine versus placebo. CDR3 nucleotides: TGCAGCGTTGAACGTCGAGGGGGCGGGAACACTGAAGCTTTCTTT. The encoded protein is CSVERRGGGNTEAFF.